This entry lists 13 T cell receptor beta chains sequenced from one sample in a study of T cells in Graves' hyperthyroidism and ophthalmopathy. What was amplified from RNA transcripts were TCR beta CDR3 regions. A set of HTBI primers served as the primers for a first-round RT-PCR of the TCR CDR3. One entry per CDR3 protein results from TCRdb running MiXCR on the multiplex PCR reads. The table has some 550,000 distinct CDR3 sequences, under 25% seen once. The sequenced material came from blood. These receptors all stem from a man younger than 35 with Graves' hyperthyroidism.

This clonotype was counted once. This chain joins TRBV6-1 and TRBJ2-7; 13 positions agree with TRBD2. Trimming at V came to 4 bases and at J to 6 bases, leaving 9 bases not matched to a gene. Per germline, CDR1 MNHNS and CDR2 SASEGT. CDR3 length: 16 amino acids. The CDR3 reads CASSGAPGTSGIEQYF. The CDR3 DNA follows: TGTGCCAGCAGTGGAGCCCCCGGGACTAGCGGGATCGAGCAGTACTTC.

The chain couples TRBV20-1 to TRBJ1-2; D ambiguous. Deletions cut 3 bases from V and 5 bases from J, with 13 bases between. Germline lookup yields CDR1 DFQATT and CDR2 SNEGSKA (reference sequence). This CDR3 contains 13 residues. In DNA form, the CDR3 reads TGCAGTGCTAGTCCGGGCCAGTATTATGGCTACACCTTC. Its protein is CSASPGQYYGYTF.

The chain uses TRBV4-1 and TRBJ1-2; D is uncertain. V dropped 4 bases and J dropped 0 bases, with 15 bases sitting between them. Germline values: CDR1 MGHRA, CDR2 YSYEKL. There are 16 residues in the CDR3. CDR3 nucleotide sequence: TGCGCCAGCAGCCTTAACGGTCGCAGGCCTAACTATGGCTACACCTTC. Its protein product is CASSLNGRRPNYGYTF.

The table lists this clonotype with a few counts. The rearrangement uses TRBV9 and TRBJ1-1; 7 nucleotides agree with TRBD1. The junction had 11 bases not matched to a gene; V was cut back by 4 bases and J by 8 bases. CDR1 is SGDLS, CDR2 YYNGEE, per germline. The CDR3 consists of 14 residues. CDR3 coding DNA: TGTGCCAGCAGCCCGGAACCACAGGGGCCCGAAGCTTTCTTT. Amino acids: CASSPEPQGPEAFF.

This clonotype was seen ten or more times. The chain uses TRBV19 and TRBJ2-7, with 9 bases that match TRBD1. Germline CDR1 LNHDA, CDR2 SQIVND (reference sequence). Trimming at V came to 3 bases and at J to 5 bases, leaving 8 bases not matched to a gene. CDR3 length: 15 residues. CDR3 in DNA: TGTGCCAGTAGTATGGGCGGGACAGGGACTCACGAGCAGTACTTC. The encoded protein is CASSMGGTGTHEQYF.

In this sample, this clonotype turned up a few times. V and J are TRBV12-3 or TRBV12-4 and TRBJ1-2; D may be TRBD1 (5 bases). This CDR3 is 11 amino acids long. Trimming stripped 5 bases from V and 7 bases from J, with 8 bases between. In nucleotides, the CDR3 is TGTGCCAGCAGTGTCGGGGGTGGCTACACCTTC. This sequence encodes CASSVGGGYTF.

This clonotype was picked up many times. The chain is built from TRBV28 and TRBJ2-5, with 10 bases lining up with TRBD2. This CDR3 spans 14 amino acids. V gave up 6 bases and J gave up 5 bases; unmatched junction bases: 6. Germline V gene sequence: CDR1 MDHEN, CDR2 SYDVKM. The CDR3 DNA sequence: TGTGCCAGCAGGGGTAGCGGGGGGTGGGAGACCCAGTACTTC. It encodes CASRGSGGWETQYF.

This clonotype was found many times. This chain joins TRBV20-1 and TRBJ1-5, with D uncertain. Per germline, CDR1 DFQATT and CDR2 SNEGSKA (reference sequence). V lost 4 bases and J lost 4, with 11 bases in between. The CDR3 extends over 13 amino acids. CDR3 sequence reads: CSAKVQRNQPQHF. Here the CDR3 DNA reads TGCAGTGCTAAGGTCCAGAGGAATCAGCCCCAGCATTTT.

This clonotype has a count of ten or more. The rearrangement uses TRBV7-9 and TRBJ2-3, with a tentative D call TRBD1 (5 bases). Germline V lookup: CDR1 SEHNR, CDR2 FQNEAQ (reference sequence). The CDR3 is 12 residues long. Trimming removed 11 bases at V and 4 bases at J, with 13 bases between. In DNA, the CDR3 is TGTGCCTCCCAGGGTTTGCCAGATACGCAGTATTTT. This translates into CASQGLPDTQYF.

The V call is TRBV4-1, the J call TRBJ2-7, with TRBD1 identical over 7 bases. J was trimmed by 6 bases and V by 4 bases; bases with no gene match: 9. This CDR3 comprises 14 residues. Germline lookup yields CDR1 MGHRA and CDR2 YSYEKL. The CDR3 DNA reads as TGCGCCAGCAGCCCGGTGGACAGGAATATCGAGCAGTACTTC. This sequence encodes CASSPVDRNIEQYF.

Many counts were recorded for this clonotype. V and J are TRBV28 and TRBJ1-1; maybe TRBD1 (6 bases). V was pared by 6 bases and J by 5 bases, with 19 bases between. There are 15 residues in the CDR3. CDR1 is MDHEN, CDR2 SYDVKM, per germline. CDR3 nucleotide sequence: TGTGCCAGCAGGCCAGCACAGGGTGAGGGGACTGAAGCTTTCTTT. This encodes CASRPAQGEGTEAFF.

This clonotype has at least ten counts. The chain uses TRBV6-5 and TRBJ1-1, with TRBD1 as a possible D gene (6 bases). This CDR3 has 15 residues. V lost 3 bases to trimming and J lost 0 bases, with 11 bases between them. From germline, CDR1 is MNHEY and CDR2 SVGAGI. The CDR3 region has the DNA TGTGCCAGCAGTTATTCGGGGGGGCTGAACACTGAAGCTTTCTTT. Amino acids: CASSYSGGLNTEAFF.

At least ten counts were recorded for this clonotype. As DNA, the CDR3 is TGTGCCAGCACCGGAAGCGGGAATGGCTACACCTTC. Protein product: CASTGSGNGYTF. V is TRBV7-2 and J is TRBJ1-2; D uncertain. V dropped 7 bases and J dropped 6 bases, with 12 bases sitting between them. CDR1 and CDR2 from the germline V gene are SGHTA and FQGNSA. This CDR3 has 12 residues. The entire variable domain, with the rest obtained from reference TRBV7-2 and TRBJ1-2, is as follows: GAGVSQSPSNKVTEKGKDVELRCDPISGHTALYWYRQSLGQGLEFLIYFQGNSAPDKSGLPSDRFSAERTGGSVSTLTIQRTQQEDSAVYLCASTGSGNGYTFGSGTRLTVV.